This T cell receptor (beta chain) was captured by sequencing in a study of cytomegalovirus exposure and HLA in healthy donors. Study results and limitations: According to reports, the classifier identified cytomegalovirus status with high specificity and sensitivity. Productive rates of about 90% or about 30% were seen for most TCR beta V segments in an earlier analysis. One variant, a missense change in DCLRE1C, was linked in a later analysis to TCR beta V- and J-gene trimming.

For this clone: The antigen remains unidentified.

The study ran its PCR with 60 Vbeta and 13 Jbeta primers. Produced via immunoSEQ multiplex PCR; TCRdb's table is partial and in-frame only. The data contain over 150,000 clones, about four fifths of them singletons. Healthy people donating bone marrow made up the donors. Sequenced material: PBMCs. The receptor's source is a male donor in good health and CMV-seronegative.

The CDR3 sequence is CASSPDRAYNEQFF. Here the CDR3 DNA reads TGTGCCAGCAGTCCCGACAGGGCCTACAATGAGCAGTTCTTC. The chain links TRBV28 to TRBJ2-1; TRBD1 matches at 7 bases. The CDR3 contains 14 residues. Per the germline V gene, CDR1 is MDHEN and CDR2 is SYDVKM. Losses at the gene ends were 5 bases for V and 2 bases for J; bases not matched to a gene: 3.